One sample yielded the 26 T cell receptor beta chains listed below, sequenced in a study of cytomegalovirus exposure and HLA in healthy donors. Use of 60 Vbeta and 13 Jbeta primers characterized the PCR. TCRdb's table, derived via immunoSEQ multiplex PCR, lists solely in-frame clones and lacks some. The table shows about 160,000 clones, with around 83% occurring only once. The sample consisted of PBMCs. These receptors originate from a man aged 50 or older in good health and CMV-seropositive.

The chain recombines TRBV6-5 with TRBJ1-3; 9 bases agree with TRBD1. Trimming removed 8 bases from V and 2 bases from J; junction bases left unmatched: 7. The CDR3 consists of 15 residues. Looked up from germline, CDR1 is MNHEY and CDR2 is SVGAGI. The CDR3 coding sequence is TGTGCCAGCGGCCCCGGGACAGGGACTGGAAACACCATATATTTT. This sequence encodes CASGPGTGTGNTIYF.

The V gene is TRBV21-1, the J gene TRBJ2-2; the table's D call TRBD1 went unverified against the DNA. TRBV21-1 is described as a pseudogene. This CDR3 has 16 residues. CDR3 DNA sequence: TGTGCCAGCAGCAAACCTAACAGGAAGAACACCGGGGAGCTGTTTTTT. Encoded protein: CASSKPNRKNTGELFF.

This clone has only one observation. This chain joins TRBV13 and TRBJ2-2; D gene unclear. Germline V CDR1 and CDR2: PRHDT, FYEKMQ (reference sequence). Trimming removed 3 bases from V and 4 bases from J, with 9 bases in between. This CDR3 is 14 amino acids long. CDR3 bases: TGTGCCAGCAGCTTTGAGGTGGCCACCGGGGAGCTGTTTTTT. It is translated as CASSFEVATGELFF.

The genes are TRBV30 and TRBJ2-7, with D unclear. The CDR3 spans 12 residues. Germline assignment: CDR1 GTSNPN and CDR2 SVGIG (reference sequence). Trimming took 2 bases from V and 4 from J, leaving 9 bases between them. The chain's CDR3 is CAWSQGGYEQYF. In DNA, the CDR3 is TGTGCCTGGAGTCAAGGCGGTTACGAGCAGTACTTC.

V is TRBV6-5 and J is TRBJ2-5; TRBD2 aligns across 11 bases. There are 13 residues in the CDR3. V was clipped by 6 bases and J by 4 bases; unmatched bases: 1. Germline V gene sequence: CDR1 MNHEY, CDR2 SVGAGI. The CDR3 region has the DNA TGTGCCAGCAGCGGACTAGCGGGAGAGACCCAGTACTTC. The encoded protein is CASSGLAGETQYF.

In this sample, this clone turned up a few times. The chain uses TRBV10-3 and TRBJ1-4; D is uncertain. This CDR3 has 15 amino acids. Germline V lookup: CDR1 ENHRY, CDR2 SYGVKD. Trimming left V 0 bases short and J 2 bases short, with 7 bases between. The CDR3 spells CAISESGVTNEKLFF. The CDR3 bases are TGTGCCATCAGTGAGTCCGGGGTTACTAATGAAAAACTGTTTTTT.

This chain joins TRBV29-1 and TRBJ1-2; a possible D gene is TRBD1 (6 bases). V lost 5 bases to trimming and J lost 2 bases, with 12 bases between them. This CDR3 region has 13 residues. Germline V lookup: CDR1 SQVTM, CDR2 ANQGSEA. DNA of the CDR3: TGCAGCGTTAGTAGGCAGGGGAACTATGGCTACACCTTC. Its translation is CSVSRQGNYGYTF.

The rearrangement joins TRBV21-1 to TRBJ2-7; the D call of TRBD1 is as the table states it, not checked on the DNA. TRBV21-1 is noted as a pseudogene. This CDR3 comprises 16 residues. CDR3 amino acids: CASSPHRDRATYEQYF. CDR3 bases: TGTGCCAGCAGCCCACACCGGGACAGGGCCACCTACGAGCAGTACTTC.

The chain combines TRBV7-9 with TRBJ2-3; D is possibly TRBD2 (5 bases). Germline V gives CDR1 SEHNR, CDR2 FQNEAQ (reference sequence). CDR3 size: 15 residues. Trimming took 2 bases from V and 1 from J, leaving 10 bases between them. Written as DNA, the CDR3 is TGTGCCAGCAGCTTACTGGTGGGAGGCACAGATACGCAGTATTTT. It specifies CASSLLVGGTDTQYF.

The V gene is TRBV7-3, the J gene TRBJ2-5; 7 bases map to TRBD1. V trimming: 4 bases; J trimming: 5 bases; junction bases outside the gene matches: 7. The CDR3 spans 14 residues. Germline V gene sequence: CDR1 SGHTA, CDR2 FQGTGA. The CDR3 protein is CASSSPGQQETQYF. The CDR3, as DNA: TGTGCCAGCAGCTCGCCGGGACAGCAGGAGACCCAGTACTTC.

The chain has TRBV5-4 and TRBJ2-1, with 12 bases aligning to TRBD2. The V gene end was trimmed by 4 bases and the J gene end by 7 bases; junction bases not matched to a gene: 9. CDR3 length equals 16 residues. In germline, CDR1 is SGHNT, CDR2 YYREEE (reference sequence). The CDR3 protein is CASSGIRTSGDNEQFF. The CDR3 DNA follows: TGTGCCAGCAGCGGAATCAGGACTAGCGGGGATAATGAGCAGTTCTTC.

This clone has only one observation. This chain connects TRBV2 to TRBJ1-3, with 7 positions matching TRBD1. The germline CDR1 and CDR2 sequences are SNHLY and FYNNEI. V was pared by 8 bases and J by 4 bases, with 2 bases of the junction left unmatched. CDR3 length: 12 amino acids. For the CDR3, the DNA is TGTGCCAGCGGGACAGAAGGAAACACCATATATTTT. Protein: CASGTEGNTIYF.

The V and J genes are TRBV4-1 and TRBJ2-1; D is ambiguous. The CDR3 runs to 14 residues. Germline CDR1 and CDR2: MGHRA and YSYEKL. With 1 base removed from V and 2 bases from J, the gap between germline ends came to 6 bases. This chain's CDR3 is CASSQGQAYNEQFF. In DNA, the CDR3 is TGCGCCAGCAGCCAAGGTCAGGCCTACAATGAGCAGTTCTTC.

This rearrangement joins TRBV6-6 to TRBJ1-2; 7 bases line up with TRBD1. Germline V lookup: CDR1 MNHNY, CDR2 SVGAGI (reference sequence). There are 14 residues in the CDR3. V was clipped by 5 bases and J by 4 bases; unmatched bases: 7. This CDR3 reads CASSRTGDAYGYTF. The DNA of the CDR3 is TGTGCCAGCAGTCGTACAGGGGACGCCTATGGCTACACCTTC.

This rearrangement joins TRBV9 to TRBJ2-1, with 14 bases matching TRBD2. This CDR3 is 14 amino acids long. V trimming: 6 bases; J trimming: 10 bases; junction bases outside the gene matches: 6. Per germline, CDR1 SGDLS and CDR2 YYNGEE. CDR3 in amino acids: CASTIRLAGGEQFF. Written as DNA, the CDR3 is TGTGCCAGCACCATCAGACTAGCGGGGGGGGAGCAGTTCTTC.

This clone has only one observation. This chain links TRBV27 with TRBJ2-5, with 8 bases lining up with TRBD2. The CDR3 length is 18 residues. Germline assignment: CDR1 MNHEY and CDR2 SMNVEV (reference sequence). V dropped 5 bases and J dropped 4; count of bases not matched to a gene: 18. CDR3 DNA sequence: TGTGCCAGCAGTCGCGGGGGGCTGGGCCTTTTAGGAGGAGAGACCCAGTACTTC. Translated: CASSRGGLGLLGGETQYF.

J is TRBJ1-6 and V is TRBV11-1; D gene unclear. The ends were cut back, 0 bases at V and 0 bases at J, with 9 bases in the middle. This CDR3 is built from 17 residues. Per germline, CDR1 SGHAT and CDR2 FQDESV (reference sequence). The DNA for the CDR3 is TGTGCCAGCAGCTTAGCGCGTACGGTCTCCTATAATTCACCCCTCCACTTT. Its translation: CASSLARTVSYNSPLHF.

As concerns this clone: The sample holds other DNA sequences that translate to the same CDR3. Written as DNA, the CDR3 is TGTGCCAGCAGTCCACAGGGTTACACTGAAGCTTTCTTT. It is translated as CASSPQGYTEAFF. J is TRBJ1-1 and V is TRBV27; possible D gene TRBD1, 6 bases. Germline CDR1 is MNHEY and CDR2 is SMNVEV (reference sequence). V was shortened by 5 bases and J by 3 bases, with 10 bases between the two germline ends. The CDR3 sequence is 13 residues long.

The chain has TRBV7-8 and TRBJ2-3; 12 nucleotides line up with TRBD2. The CDR3 spans 16 residues. CDR1 is SGHVS, CDR2 FQNEAQ, per germline. The junction had 7 bases not matched to a gene; V was cut back by 5 bases and J by 4 bases. The CDR3 reads CASSLLAGGPADTQYF. The CDR3 DNA is TGTGCCAGCAGCCTGCTAGCGGGAGGGCCCGCAGATACGCAGTATTTT.

As to this clone: Other DNA sequences in this sample translate to the same CDR3. The V and J genes are TRBV7-8 and TRBJ2-7; 7 positions match TRBD1. The ends lost 1 base at V and 5 bases at J; junction bases unmatched: 2. Germline V gene data show CDR1 as SGHVS and CDR2 as FQNEAQ. CDR3 length: 13 amino acids. The chain's CDR3 is CASSLDRGHEQYF. Written as DNA, the CDR3 is TGTGCCAGCAGCTTAGACAGGGGTCACGAGCAGTACTTC.

This clone was detected only once. V usage is TRBV6-5 and J usage is TRBJ2-1, with 10 positions matching TRBD2. The J segment lost 7 bases and the V segment lost 5 bases, leaving 8 bases of the junction unmatched. CDR1 is MNHEY, CDR2 SVGAGI, per germline. CDR3 size: 15 residues. The CDR3 sequence: CASSVLAGGGNEQFF. CDR3 DNA: TGTGCCAGCAGTGTCTTAGCGGGAGGAGGTAATGAGCAGTTCTTC.

The chain has TRBV5-8 and TRBJ2-1; the D gene is possibly TRBD2 (5 bases). The V end was cut by 9 bases, the J end by 3 bases, with 16 bases between. Per the germline V gene, CDR1 is SGHTS and CDR2 is YDEGEE. The CDR3 has 14 amino acids. The CDR3 nucleotides are TGTGCCACCCCCAAAAGGAGCGGCTACAATGAGCAGTTCTTC. The encoded protein is CATPKRSGYNEQFF.

The chain recombines TRBV6-5 with TRBJ1-2; no clear D gene. The V gene's germline CDR1 is MNHEY and CDR2 SVGAGI. Trimming shortened V by 4 bases and J by 2 bases, and 8 bases separated the two germline ends. There are 13 residues in the CDR3. Here the CDR3 reads CASSFARNYGYTF. In nucleotides, the CDR3 is TGTGCCAGCAGTTTTGCCAGGAACTATGGCTACACCTTC.

This chain connects TRBV5-4 to TRBJ1-2, with D perhaps TRBD1 (6 bases). Trimming took off 5 bases at V and 5 bases at J, with 13 bases between the two ends. There are 13 residues in the CDR3. Germline V CDR1 and CDR2: SGHNT, YYREEE (reference sequence). In DNA form, the CDR3 reads TGTGCCAGCAGTTTCAGGGGAGGGTATGGCTACACCTTC. This sequence encodes CASSFRGGYGYTF. Supplemented by reference TRBV5-4 and TRBJ1-2, the full variable domain reads ETGVTQSPTHLIKTRGQQVTLRCSSQSGHNTVSWYQQALGQGPQFIFQYYREEENGRGNFPPRFSGLQFPNYSSELNVNALELDDSALYLCASSFRGGYGYTFGSGTRLTVV.

V gene TRBV2 combines with J gene TRBJ2-1, with a weak D call TRBD1 (5 bases). Trimming stripped 5 bases from V and 6 bases from J, with 11 bases between. The CDR3 runs to 13 residues. Germline V gene sequence: CDR1 SNHLY, CDR2 FYNNEI. The CDR3 DNA is TGTGCCAGCAGTCCTCAGGGCCCCAATGAGCAGTTCTTC. Residues: CASSPQGPNEQFF.

The J gene is TRBJ2-5, the V gene TRBV6-5; possible D gene TRBD1, 5 bases. Germline CDR1 and CDR2: MNHEY and SVGAGI. The CDR3 covers 14 residues. V gave up 1 base and J gave up 4 bases, with 10 bases separating them. The CDR3, as DNA: TGTGCCAGCAGTTACTGGCAGGGTGGAGAGACCCAGTACTTC. It encodes CASSYWQGGETQYF.